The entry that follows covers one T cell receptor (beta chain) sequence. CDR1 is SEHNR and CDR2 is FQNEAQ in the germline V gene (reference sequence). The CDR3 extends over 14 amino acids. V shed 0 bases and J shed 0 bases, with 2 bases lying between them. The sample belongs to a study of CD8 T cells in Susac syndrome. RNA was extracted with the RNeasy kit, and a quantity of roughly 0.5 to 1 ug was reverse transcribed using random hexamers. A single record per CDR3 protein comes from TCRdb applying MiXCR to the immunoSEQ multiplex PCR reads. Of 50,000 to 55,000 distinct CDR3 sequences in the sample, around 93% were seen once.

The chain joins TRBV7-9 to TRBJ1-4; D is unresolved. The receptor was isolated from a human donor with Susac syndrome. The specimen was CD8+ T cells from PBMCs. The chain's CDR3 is CASSLAPTNEKLFF. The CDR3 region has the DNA TGTGCCAGCAGCTTAGCCCCAACTAATGAAAAACTGTTTTTT.